Below, 13 T cell receptor beta chains from the same sample are listed, as sequenced in a study of T-cell memory formation after mild COVID-19. TCRdb re-called the 5' RACE reads through MiXCR, storing one row per CDR3 protein. This table holds over 300,000 distinct CDR3 sequences, around a fifth found once. Sequenced sample: PBMCs or a T cell subset sorted from them (not recorded which). Receptor source: a man between 18 and 35 years old who had mild COVID-19 (a few samples of this study predate the infection). Cell type and time point are not known.

The rearrangement joins TRBV5-1 to TRBJ2-5; 9 bases are a match to TRBD2. With V trimmed by 4 bases and J by 9 bases, 4 bases remained unmatched. Germline CDR1 SGHRS, CDR2 YFSETQ. This CDR3 is built from 12 residues. The CDR3 loop is CASSTAGGAQYF. In nucleotides, the CDR3 is TGCGCCAGCAGCACGGCGGGAGGGGCCCAGTACTTC.

This clonotype was counted a few times. V and J are TRBV28 and TRBJ1-1, with D unresolved. Per the germline V gene, CDR1 is MDHEN and CDR2 is SYDVKM. Deletions cut 5 bases from V and 2 bases from J, with 18 bases between. The CDR3 sequence is 16 residues long. The CDR3 sequence is CASSRRSWTGNTEAFF. CDR3 nucleotide sequence: TGTGCCAGCAGTCGGCGCTCCTGGACGGGAAACACTGAAGCTTTCTTT.

To note about this clonotype: This may arise from a read error, as a much more abundant clone is one base away. The chain joins TRBV28 to TRBJ1-5; D possibly corresponds to TRBD1 (5 bases). There are 12 residues in the CDR3. Germline V CDR1 and CDR2: MDHEN, SYDVKM. The DNA of the CDR3 is TGTGCCAGCAGTTGGGGCAATCAGCCCAAGCATTTT. Encoded protein: CASSWGNQPKHF.

The chain couples TRBV6-6 to TRBJ2-1; 12 bases are shared with TRBD2. Trimming cost V 2 bases and J 7 bases; bases outside gene matches: 6. The CDR3 contains 16 residues. From germline, CDR1 is MNHNY and CDR2 SVGAGI (reference sequence). The CDR3 region is CASSYPSGGAGNEQFF. CDR3 DNA sequence: TGTGCCAGCAGTTACCCTAGCGGGGGGGCCGGGAATGAGCAGTTCTTC.

This clonotype was observed a handful of times. The chain has TRBV12-3 or TRBV12-4 and TRBJ2-3; D might be TRBD2 (5 bases). The CDR3 length is 17 residues. V lost 3 bases and J 2 bases, leaving 18 bases between the germline ends. CDR3 sequence (DNA): TGTGCCAGCAGTTTCGGGTATGGGAGTAGATCCACAGATACGCAGTATTTT. Translating gives CASSFGYGSRSTDTQYF.

The J gene is TRBJ2-3, the V gene TRBV4-3, with TRBD2 identical over 8 bases. The germline V gene encodes CDR1 LGHNA and CDR2 YSLEER. The J segment lost 4 bases and the V segment lost 0 bases, leaving 9 bases of the junction unmatched. This CDR3 contains 17 residues. This CDR3 is CASSQDRGGGLADTQYF. The CDR3 nucleotides read TGCGCCAGCAGCCAAGATCGGGGGGGGGGCCTGGCAGATACGCAGTATTTT.

The V gene is TRBV28, the J gene TRBJ1-5, with 9 bases identical to TRBD1. The CDR3 runs to 15 residues. Germline CDR1 reads MDHEN; CDR2 reads SYDVKM. V lost 7 bases to trimming and J lost 2 bases; unmatched junction nucleotides: 6. The CDR3 loop reads CASKDRGSRNQPQHF. For the CDR3, the DNA is TGTGCCAGCAAGGACAGGGGATCACGCAATCAGCCCCAGCATTTT.

The chain has TRBV20-1 and TRBJ2-3; D unresolved. CDR1 is DFQATT and CDR2 is SNEGSKA in the germline V gene (reference sequence). The CDR3 totals 13 residues. Trimming cost V 1 base and J 6 bases, with 11 bases left between them. The CDR3 DNA reads TGCAGTGCTAGAGCGGTAGCAGCGGATACGCAGTATTTT. Its translation: CSARAVAADTQYF.

In its sample, this clonotype was seen many times. The chain joins TRBV14 to TRBJ1-2; D is ambiguous. Trimming cost V 0 bases and J 2 bases, with 10 bases left between them. Germline V gene data show CDR1 as SGHDN and CDR2 as FVKESK. The CDR3 is 15 residues long. CDR3 protein: CASSQDQEWNYGYTF. The CDR3 region has the DNA TGTGCCAGCAGCCAAGATCAGGAGTGGAACTATGGCTACACCTTC.

The chain employs TRBV7-9 and TRBJ2-5; D assignment may be TRBD1 or TRBD2 (5 bases each). The length of the CDR3 is 16 residues. Trimming stripped 5 bases from V and 5 bases from J, with 21 bases between. Germline loops: CDR1 SEHNR, CDR2 FQNEAQ (reference sequence). The CDR3 region has the DNA TGTGCCAGCAGCCCTCGGGGCGGTTCCCATGAGGAGACCCAGTACTTC. It codes for CASSPRGGSHEETQYF.

This chain links TRBV20-1 with TRBJ2-5; TRBD2 matches at 8 bases. From germline, CDR1 is DFQATT and CDR2 SNEGSKA (reference sequence). CDR3 length: 15 amino acids. J lost 8 bases, V lost 0 bases, and 11 bases had no gene match. The chain's CDR3 is CSARDRVTSVRTQYF. Here the CDR3 DNA reads TGCAGTGCTAGAGATCGAGTGACTAGCGTTCGCACCCAGTACTTC.

This clonotype was recorded a few times. The chain uses TRBV7-8 and TRBJ1-1; D gene uncertain. CDR1 is SGHVS, CDR2 FQNEAQ, per germline. CDR3 length: 14 amino acids. Trimming took off 3 bases at V and 2 bases at J, with 10 bases between the two ends. CDR3 bases: TGTGCCAGCAGCTTCTCCAGGATTAACACTGAAGCTTTCTTT. Residues: CASSFSRINTEAFF. Looking up the rest from reference TRBV7-8 and TRBJ1-1 gives the full variable domain: GAGVSQSPRYKVAKRGQDVALRCDPISGHVSLFWYQQALGQGPEFLTYFQNEAQLDKSGLPSDRFFAERPEGSVSTLKIQRTQQEDSAVYLCASSFSRINTEAFFGQGTRLTVV.

The CDR3 sequence: CASTQPGRGGYTF. CDR3 nucleotides: TGTGCCAGCACCCAACCGGGACGCGGGGGCTACACCTTC. The rearrangement uses TRBV12-3 or TRBV12-4 and TRBJ1-2, with a possible D match to TRBD1 (5 bases). The CDR3 loop spans 13 amino acids. V was trimmed by 7 bases and J by 8 bases, leaving 17 bases between them.